One T cell receptor (beta chain) is described in this entry. With random hexamers, about 0.5 to 1 ug RNA was reverse transcribed. With immunoSEQ multiplex PCR, TCR beta CDR3 was amplified across 54 Vbeta and 13 Jbeta. MiXCR, applied by TCRdb to the immunoSEQ multiplex PCR reads, yields one record per CDR3 protein. The sample consists of some 94,000 distinct CDR3 sequences, roughly 94% of them appearing once. The data originate from a study of CD8 T cells in Susac syndrome. CDR3 size: 13 residues. Trimming cost V 5 bases and J 7 bases, with 14 bases left between them. Germline V gives CDR1 MNHEY, CDR2 SVGAGI.

Sequencing was performed on CD4+ T cells from PBMCs. The TCR sequence derives from a human donor with Susac syndrome. V is TRBV6-5 and J is TRBJ2-5, with D unclear. The CDR3 nucleotides are TGTGCCAGCAGTCCTCTTATAGGCGGGACCCAGTACTTC. Protein: CASSPLIGGTQYF.